The entry below gives a single T cell receptor beta chain sequence along with its context. Repertoires were generated with immunoSEQ multiplex PCR, while TCRdb's copy carries only in-frame clones and drops some. The sample includes more than 25,000 clones, approximately 80% of them seen just once. This entry comes from a study of OX40 agonist ivuxolimab in advanced cancers. The clonotype comes from an adult with an advanced solid tumor such as melanoma, head and neck, liver or kidney cancer. Sequencing was performed on CD4+ or CD8+ T cells sorted from blood, taken in a trial of the OX40 agonist ivuxolimab.

CDR3 sequence reads: CSVEIPGEILAKNIQYF. The CDR3 nucleotides read TGCAGCGTTGAGATTCCAGGGGAGATACTAGCCAAAAACATTCAGTACTTC. The genes are TRBV29-1 and TRBJ2-4; D is possibly TRBD1 (6 bases). Trimming cost V 3 bases and J 0 bases, with 18 bases left between them. The germline V gene encodes CDR1 SQVTM and CDR2 ANQGSEA. This CDR3 spans 17 amino acids.